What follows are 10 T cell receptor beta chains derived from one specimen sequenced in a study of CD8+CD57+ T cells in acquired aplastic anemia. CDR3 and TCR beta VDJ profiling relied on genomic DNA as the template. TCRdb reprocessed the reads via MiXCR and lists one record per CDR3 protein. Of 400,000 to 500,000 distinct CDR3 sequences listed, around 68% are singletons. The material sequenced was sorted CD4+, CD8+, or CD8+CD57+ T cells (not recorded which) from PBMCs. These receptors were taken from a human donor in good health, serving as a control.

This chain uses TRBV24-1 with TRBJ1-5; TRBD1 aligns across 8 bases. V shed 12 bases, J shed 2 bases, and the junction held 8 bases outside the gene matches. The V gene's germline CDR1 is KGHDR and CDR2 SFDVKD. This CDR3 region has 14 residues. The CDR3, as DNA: TGTGCCGTTGACAGGGGATACGGCAATCAGCCCCAGCATTTT. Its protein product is CAVDRGYGNQPQHF.

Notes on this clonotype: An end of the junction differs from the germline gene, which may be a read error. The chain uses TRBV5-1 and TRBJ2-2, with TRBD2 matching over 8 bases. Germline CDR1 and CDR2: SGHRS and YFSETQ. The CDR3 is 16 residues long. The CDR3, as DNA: TGCGCCAGCAGCTACTCAGCGGGAGCGAACACCGGGGGGCTGTTTTTT. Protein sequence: CASSYSAGANTGGLFF. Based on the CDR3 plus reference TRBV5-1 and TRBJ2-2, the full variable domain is KAGVTQTPRYLIKTRGQQVTLSCSPISGHRSVSWYQQTPGQGLQFLFEYFSETQRNKGNFPGRFSGRQFSNSRSEMNVSTLELGDSALYLCASSYSAGANTGGLFFGEGSRLTVL.

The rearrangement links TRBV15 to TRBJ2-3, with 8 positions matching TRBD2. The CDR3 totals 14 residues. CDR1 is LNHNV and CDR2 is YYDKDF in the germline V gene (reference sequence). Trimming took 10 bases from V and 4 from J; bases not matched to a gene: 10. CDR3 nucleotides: TGTGCCAGCATCCGAGCGGGGGAAGCAGATACGCAGTATTTT. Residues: CASIRAGEADTQYF.

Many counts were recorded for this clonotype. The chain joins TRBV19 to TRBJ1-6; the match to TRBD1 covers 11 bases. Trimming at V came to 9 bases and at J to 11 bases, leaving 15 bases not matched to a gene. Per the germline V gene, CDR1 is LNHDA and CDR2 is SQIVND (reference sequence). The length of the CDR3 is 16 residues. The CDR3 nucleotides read TGTGCCAGCCACAGAACGGCGGGACAGGGGGAGGCACCCCTCCACTTT. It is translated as CASHRTAGQGEAPLHF.

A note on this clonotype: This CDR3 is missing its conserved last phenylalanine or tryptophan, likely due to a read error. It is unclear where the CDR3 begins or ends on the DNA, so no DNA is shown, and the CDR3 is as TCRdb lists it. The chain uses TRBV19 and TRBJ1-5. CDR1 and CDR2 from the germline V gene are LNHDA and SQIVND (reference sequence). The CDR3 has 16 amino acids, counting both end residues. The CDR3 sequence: CASSRGPSKSSTSGRV.

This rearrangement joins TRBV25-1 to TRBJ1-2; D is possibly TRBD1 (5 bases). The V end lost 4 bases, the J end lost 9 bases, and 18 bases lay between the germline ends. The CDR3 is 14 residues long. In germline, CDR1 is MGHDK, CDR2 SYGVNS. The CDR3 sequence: CASSADTPLRRYTF. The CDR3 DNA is TGTGCCAGCAGTGCGGACACCCCCCTGAGGCGCTACACCTTC.

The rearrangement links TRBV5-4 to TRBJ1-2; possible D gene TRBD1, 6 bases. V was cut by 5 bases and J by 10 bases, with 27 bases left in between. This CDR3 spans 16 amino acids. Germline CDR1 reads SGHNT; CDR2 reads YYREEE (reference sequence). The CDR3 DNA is TGTGCCAGCAGTTTTGGGAGGACAGTGGGCAATATAGACTACACCTTC. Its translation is CASSFGRTVGNIDYTF.

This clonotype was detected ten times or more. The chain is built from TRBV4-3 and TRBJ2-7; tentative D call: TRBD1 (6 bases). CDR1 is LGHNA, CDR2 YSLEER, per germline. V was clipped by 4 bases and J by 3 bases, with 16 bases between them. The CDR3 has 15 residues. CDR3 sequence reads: CASSREGVGNYEQYF. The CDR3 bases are TGCGCCAGCAGCCGCGAGGGGGTGGGGAACTACGAGCAGTACTTC.

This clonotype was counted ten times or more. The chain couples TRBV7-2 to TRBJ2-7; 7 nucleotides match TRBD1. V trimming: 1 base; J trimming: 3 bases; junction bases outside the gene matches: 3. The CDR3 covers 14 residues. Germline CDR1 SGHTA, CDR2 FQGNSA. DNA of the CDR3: TGTGCCAGCAGCTTAGGGCAGGGGGACTACGAGCAGTACTTC. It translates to CASSLGQGDYEQYF. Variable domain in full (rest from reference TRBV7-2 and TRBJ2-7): GAGVSQSPSNKVTEKGKDVELRCDPISGHTALYWYRQSLGQGLEFLIYFQGNSAPDKSGLPSDRFSAERTGGSVSTLTIQRTQQEDSAVYLCASSLGQGDYEQYFGPGTRLTVT.

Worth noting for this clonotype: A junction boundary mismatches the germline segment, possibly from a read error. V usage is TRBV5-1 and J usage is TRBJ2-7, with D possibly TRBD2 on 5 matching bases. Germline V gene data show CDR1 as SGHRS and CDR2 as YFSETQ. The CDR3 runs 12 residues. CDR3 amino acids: CASSLAAVASYF. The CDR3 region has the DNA TGTGCCAGCAGCCTAGCCGCAGTAGCGTCGTACTTC.